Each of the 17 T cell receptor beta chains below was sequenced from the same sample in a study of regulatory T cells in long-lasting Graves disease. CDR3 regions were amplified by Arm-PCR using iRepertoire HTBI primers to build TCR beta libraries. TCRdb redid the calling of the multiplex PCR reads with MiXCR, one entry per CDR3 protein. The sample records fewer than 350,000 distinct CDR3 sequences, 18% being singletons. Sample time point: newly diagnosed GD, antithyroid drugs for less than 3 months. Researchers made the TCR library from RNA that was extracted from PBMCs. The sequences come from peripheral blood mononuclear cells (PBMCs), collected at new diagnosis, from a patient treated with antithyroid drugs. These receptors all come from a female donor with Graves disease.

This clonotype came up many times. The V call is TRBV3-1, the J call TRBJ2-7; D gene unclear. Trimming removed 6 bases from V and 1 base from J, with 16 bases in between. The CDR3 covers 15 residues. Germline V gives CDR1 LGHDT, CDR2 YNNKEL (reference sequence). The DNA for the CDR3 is TGTGCCAGCAGACCGTCAAGGGCGGCGTCCTACGAGCAGTACTTC. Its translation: CASRPSRAASYEQYF.

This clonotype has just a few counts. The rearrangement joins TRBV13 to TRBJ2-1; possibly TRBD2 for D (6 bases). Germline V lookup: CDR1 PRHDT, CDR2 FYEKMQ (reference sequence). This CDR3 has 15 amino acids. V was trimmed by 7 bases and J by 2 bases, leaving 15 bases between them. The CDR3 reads CASTPGLLPYNEQFF. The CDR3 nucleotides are TGTGCCAGCACGCCGGGACTTCTCCCCTACAATGAGCAGTTCTTC.

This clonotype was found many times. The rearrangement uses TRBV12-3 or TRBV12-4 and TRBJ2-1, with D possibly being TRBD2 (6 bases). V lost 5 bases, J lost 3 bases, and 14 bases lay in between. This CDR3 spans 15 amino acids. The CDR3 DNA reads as TGTGCCAGCAGTACCTATGGGGGAGGCTACAATGAGCAGTTCTTC. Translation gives CASSTYGGGYNEQFF.

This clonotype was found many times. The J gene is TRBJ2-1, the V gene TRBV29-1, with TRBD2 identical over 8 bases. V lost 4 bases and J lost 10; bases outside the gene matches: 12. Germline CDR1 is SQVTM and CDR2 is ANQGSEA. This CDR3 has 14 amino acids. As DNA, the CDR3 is TGCAGCGTTGGGCGGGAGGTGCCCTGGGAGGAGCAGTTCTTC. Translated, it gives CSVGREVPWEEQFF.

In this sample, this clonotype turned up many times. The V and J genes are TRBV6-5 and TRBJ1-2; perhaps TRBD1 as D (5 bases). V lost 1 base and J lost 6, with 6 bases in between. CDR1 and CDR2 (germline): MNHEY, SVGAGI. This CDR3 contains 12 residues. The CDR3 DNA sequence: TGTGCCAGCAGTTACTGGGGGGATGGCTACACCTTC. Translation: CASSYWGDGYTF.

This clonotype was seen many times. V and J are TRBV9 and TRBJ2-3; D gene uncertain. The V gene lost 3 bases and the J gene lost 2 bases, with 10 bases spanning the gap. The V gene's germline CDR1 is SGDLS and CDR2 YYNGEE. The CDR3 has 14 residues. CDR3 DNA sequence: TGTGCCAGCAGCGACCCCGCGGACACAGATACGCAGTATTTT. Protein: CASSDPADTDTQYF.

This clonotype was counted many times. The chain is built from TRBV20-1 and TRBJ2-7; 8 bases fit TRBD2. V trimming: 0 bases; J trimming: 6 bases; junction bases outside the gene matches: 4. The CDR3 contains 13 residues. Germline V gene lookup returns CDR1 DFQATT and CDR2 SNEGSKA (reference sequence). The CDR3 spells CSARDGRETEQYF. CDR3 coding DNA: TGCAGTGCTAGAGACGGGAGGGAGACCGAGCAGTACTTC.

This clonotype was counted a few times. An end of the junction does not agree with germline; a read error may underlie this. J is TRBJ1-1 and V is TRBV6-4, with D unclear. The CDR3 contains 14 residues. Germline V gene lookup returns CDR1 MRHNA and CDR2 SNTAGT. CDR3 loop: CASSEEATNTEAFF. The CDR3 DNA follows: TGTGCCAGCAGTGAAGAGGCTACGAACACCGAAGCTTTCTTT.

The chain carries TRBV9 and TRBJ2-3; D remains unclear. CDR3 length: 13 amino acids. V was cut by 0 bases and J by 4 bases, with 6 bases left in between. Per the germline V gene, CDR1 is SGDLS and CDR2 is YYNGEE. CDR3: CASSVGDPDTQYF. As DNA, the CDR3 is TGTGCCAGCAGCGTAGGAGATCCAGATACGCAGTATTTT.

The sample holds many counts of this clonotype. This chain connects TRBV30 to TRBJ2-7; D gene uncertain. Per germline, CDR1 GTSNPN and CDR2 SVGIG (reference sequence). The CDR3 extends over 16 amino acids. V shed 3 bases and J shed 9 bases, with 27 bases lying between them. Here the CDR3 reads CAWSNDQRYTPTAQYF. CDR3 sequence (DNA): TGTGCCTGGAGCAACGATCAGAGATATACCCCGACGGCGCAGTACTTC.

CDR3 DNA: TGTGCCAGCAGTAACTCACTAGCGGCTTACGAGCAGTACTTC. Amino acid sequence: CASSNSLAAYEQYF. V gene TRBV12-3 or TRBV12-4 combines with J gene TRBJ2-7, with 8 bases fitting TRBD2. The junction had 7 bases not matched to a gene; V was cut back by 5 bases and J by 4 bases. This CDR3 comprises 14 residues.

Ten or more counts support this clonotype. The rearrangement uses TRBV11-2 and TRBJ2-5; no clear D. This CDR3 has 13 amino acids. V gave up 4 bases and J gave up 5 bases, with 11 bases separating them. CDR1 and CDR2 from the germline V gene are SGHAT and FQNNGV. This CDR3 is CASSSIPFETQYF. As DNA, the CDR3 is TGTGCCAGCAGCTCCATCCCTTTTGAGACCCAGTACTTC. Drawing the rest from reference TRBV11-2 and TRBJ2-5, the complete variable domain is EAGVAQSPRYKIIEKRQSVAFWCNPISGHATLYWYQQILGQGPKLLIQFQNNGVVDDSQLPKDRFSAERLKGVDSTLKIQPAKLEDSAVYLCASSSIPFETQYFGPGTRLLVL.

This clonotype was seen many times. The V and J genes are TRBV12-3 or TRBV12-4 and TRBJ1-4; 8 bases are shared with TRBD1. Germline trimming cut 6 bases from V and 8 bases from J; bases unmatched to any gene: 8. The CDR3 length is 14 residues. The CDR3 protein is CASSLDRVLEKLFF. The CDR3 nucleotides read TGTGCCAGCAGCTTGGACAGGGTCCTGGAAAAACTGTTTTTT.

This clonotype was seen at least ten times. CDR3 DNA: TGTGCCAGCAGCTTCCCAGGGGGCACTGAAGCTTTCTTT. Translating it yields CASSFPGGTEAFF. This chain joins TRBV11-3 and TRBJ1-1, with TRBD1 identical over 7 bases. The CDR3 consists of 13 residues. V lost 3 bases to trimming and J lost 4 bases; unmatched junction nucleotides: 2. CDR1 and CDR2 (germline): SGHNT, YENEEA.

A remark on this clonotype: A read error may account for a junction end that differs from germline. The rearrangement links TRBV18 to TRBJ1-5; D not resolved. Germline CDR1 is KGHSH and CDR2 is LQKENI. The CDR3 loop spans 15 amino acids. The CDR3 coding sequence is TGTGCCTCCACCAAAGAAGGCTATAGCAATCAGTCCCAGCATTTT. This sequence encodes CASTKEGYSNQSQHF.

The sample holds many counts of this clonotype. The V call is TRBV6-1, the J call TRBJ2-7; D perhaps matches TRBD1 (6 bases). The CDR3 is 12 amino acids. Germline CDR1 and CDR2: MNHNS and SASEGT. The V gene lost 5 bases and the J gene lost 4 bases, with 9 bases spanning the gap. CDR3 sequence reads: CASSRGQYEQYF. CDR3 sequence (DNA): TGTGCCAGCAGTCGCGGACAGTACGAGCAGTACTTC.

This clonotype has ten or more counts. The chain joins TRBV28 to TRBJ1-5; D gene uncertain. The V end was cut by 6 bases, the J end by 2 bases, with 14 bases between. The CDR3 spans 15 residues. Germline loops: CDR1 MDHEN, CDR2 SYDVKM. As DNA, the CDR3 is TGTGCCAGCAGCTCTAGTGGGGAAGGCAATCAGCCCCAGCATTTT. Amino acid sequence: CASSSSGEGNQPQHF.